One and the same sample provided the 29 T cell receptor beta chains below, sequenced in a study of vaccination effects on CD4 cells after COVID-19 (dated by TCRdb to between 2021 and 2024). Libraries were prepared through the immunoSEQ multiplex PCR assay. The clones in this table, taken by TCRdb from immuneACCESS, are in-frame only. Not every clone is retained; where verified, under half of the shortfall comes from an unresolved V gene, and the cause of the rest is unknown. This sample is represented by 20,000 to 30,000 clones; approximately 76% of them were singletons. Roughly 15% of the sample rests with the top ten. In the ViraFEST assay, PBMC were stimulated with viral peptide pools, and TCR sequencing was then used to find antigen-specific CD4+ T cell clonotypes based on their expansion. After less than eleven days of culture, CD4+ T cells were isolated with the EasySep CD4+ T cell isolation kit. PCR-confirmed SARS-CoV-2 infection had occurred in convalescent patients between March and December 2020, before the Alpha, Beta and Delta variants emerged in the United States.

These receptors are not linked to any known antigen. Sequenced material: CD4+ T cells from PBMCs cultured with SARS-CoV-2 spike peptides, taken before COVID-19 vaccination. According to the study, the label for this sample's cell subset or site signals: SARS-CoV-2 spike overlapping peptide pool stimulation. These receptors were obtained from a human donor who had a prior SARS-CoV-2 infection.

V usage is TRBV2 and J usage is TRBJ2-5, with D perhaps assigned TRBD1 or TRBD2 (6 bases each). The length of the CDR3 is 15 residues. CDR1 and CDR2 from the germline V gene are SNHLY and FYNNEI. V was cut by 3 bases and J by 5 bases, with 16 bases left in between. CDR3 DNA: TGTGCCAGCAGTGATTACGGGGGCGCCGCGGAGACCCAGTACTTC. Its protein is CASSDYGGAAETQYF.

V usage is TRBV7-2 and J usage is TRBJ1-4; TRBD1 aligns across 7 bases. Trimming cost V 2 bases and J 8 bases; bases outside gene matches: 8. The CDR3 totals 15 residues. Per germline, CDR1 SGHTA and CDR2 FQGNSA. Written as DNA, the CDR3 is TGTGCCAGCAGCTTAAGAGGGGGCTTAAGAGAAAAACTGTTTTTT. Protein sequence: CASSLRGGLREKLFF. The variable domain in full, with the rest retrieved from reference TRBV7-2 and TRBJ1-4, is GAGVSQSPSNKVTEKGKDVELRCDPISGHTALYWYRQSLGQGLEFLIYFQGNSAPDKSGLPSDRFSAERTGGSVSTLTIQRTQQEDSAVYLCASSLRGGLREKLFFGSGTQLSVL.

The chain recombines TRBV6-6 with TRBJ1-1; D unresolved. The CDR3 runs to 12 residues. Germline loops: CDR1 MNHNY, CDR2 SVGAGI (reference sequence). The V gene lost 10 bases and the J gene lost 4 bases, with 13 bases spanning the gap. The CDR3 DNA reads as TGTGCCACCCATTTAGAGGGCACTGAAGCTTTCTTT. Translating it yields CATHLEGTEAFF.

The V gene is TRBV27, the J gene TRBJ2-1; 8 nucleotides agree with TRBD2. This CDR3 is 17 amino acids long. From germline, CDR1 is MNHEY and CDR2 SMNVEV (reference sequence). V shed 1 base, J shed 7 bases, and the junction held 12 bases outside the gene matches. CDR3 bases: TGTGCCAGCAGTTTATTTGTCGCGGGGGGCCGTCTGAATGAGCAGTTCTTC. This encodes CASSLFVAGGRLNEQFF.

V gene TRBV3-1 (or the pseudogene TRBV3-2) combines with J gene TRBJ2-2, with unresolved D. Deletions cut 4 bases from V and 6 bases from J, with 18 bases between. The germline CDR1 and CDR2 sequences are LGHDT and YNNKEL (reference sequence). The CDR3 sequence is 16 residues long. The CDR3 region has the DNA TGTGCCAGCAGCCCCCGTCTAGTAGGTTTCGCCGGGGAGCTGTTTTTT. Its translation is CASSPRLVGFAGELFF.

The chain uses TRBV6-5 and TRBJ1-6; tentatively, D is TRBD1 (5 bases). The CDR3 covers 14 residues. Trimming removed 1 base at V and 5 bases at J, with 6 bases between. Germline V gene sequence: CDR1 MNHEY, CDR2 SVGAGI. The CDR3 nucleotides read TGTGCCAGCAGTTACTTCAGGGATAATTCACCCCTCCACTTT. The encoded protein is CASSYFRDNSPLHF.

The J gene is TRBJ2-6, the V gene TRBV25-1, with D perhaps TRBD1 or TRBD2 (5 bases each). Germline V gene data show CDR1 as MGHDK and CDR2 as SYGVNS. The CDR3 totals 16 residues. V was cut by 4 bases and J by 0 bases, with 10 bases left in between. CDR3 loop: CASSAGPTSGANVLTF. Written as DNA, the CDR3 is TGTGCCAGCAGTGCGGGACCGACCTCTGGGGCCAACGTCCTGACTTTC.

V usage is TRBV7-9 and J usage is TRBJ1-1, with 9 bases fitting TRBD1. CDR3 length equals 15 residues. CDR1 is SEHNR, CDR2 FQNEAQ, per germline (reference sequence). Losses at the gene ends were 5 bases for V and 3 bases for J; bases not matched to a gene: 7. The CDR3 DNA sequence: TGTGCCAGCAGCCCCCGACAGGGGGAGGACACTGAAGCTTTCTTT. As protein: CASSPRQGEDTEAFF.

The genes are TRBV4-1 and TRBJ1-2; 12 positions match TRBD1. After removal of 0 bases from V and 7 bases from J, the junction contained 9 bases not matched to a gene. The germline V gene has CDR1 MGHRA and CDR2 YSYEKL. The CDR3 spans 17 residues. The CDR3, as DNA: TGCGCCAGCAGCCAAGATTCGCCGGGACAGGGGGCGTCTGGCTACACCTTC. Its translation is CASSQDSPGQGASGYTF.

The chain combines TRBV3-1 (or the pseudogene TRBV3-2) with TRBJ2-5, with 8 positions matching TRBD2. This CDR3 has 14 amino acids. With V trimmed by 7 bases and J by 6 bases, 10 bases remained unmatched. Germline assignment: CDR1 LGHDT and CDR2 YNNKEL (reference sequence). This CDR3 reads CASTRNSGTKTQYF. The CDR3 nucleotides are TGTGCCAGCACCCGAAATAGCGGGACCAAGACCCAGTACTTC.

This rearrangement joins TRBV5-4 to TRBJ2-7, with D unresolved. Germline V gene data show CDR1 as SGHNT and CDR2 as YYREEE (reference sequence). Trimming removed 0 bases at V and 3 bases at J, with 10 bases between. The CDR3 consists of 14 residues. The CDR3 DNA reads TGTGCCAGCAGCTTGGGGGCAAACAGCTACGAGCAGTACTTC. Protein product: CASSLGANSYEQYF.

CDR3 sequence: CAWSGRNNEQFF. CDR3 nucleotides: TGTGCCTGGAGTGGTCGGAACAATGAGCAGTTCTTC. The gene calls are TRBV30 and TRBJ2-1; D remains ambiguous. This CDR3 is 12 amino acids long. Germline-derived CDR1 and CDR2 are GTSNPN and SVGIG (reference sequence). Trimming shortened V by 1 base and J by 5 bases, and 6 bases separated the two germline ends.

This chain joins TRBV28 and TRBJ1-1; possible D gene TRBD1, 6 bases. Per germline, CDR1 MDHEN and CDR2 SYDVKM. The CDR3 is 12 residues long. Trimming cost V 8 bases and J 5 bases, with 12 bases left between them. The CDR3 reads CASFARGTEAFF. In DNA form, the CDR3 reads TGTGCCAGCTTTGCGAGGGGGACTGAAGCTTTCTTT.

In this sample, this clone turned up a few times. V usage is TRBV6-5 and J usage is TRBJ2-1, with 8 bases that match TRBD2. Germline loops: CDR1 MNHEY, CDR2 SVGAGI. Losses at the gene ends were 7 bases for V and 10 bases for J; bases not matched to a gene: 12. The CDR3 extends over 14 amino acids. CDR3 bases: TGTGCCAGCACACCGTTCCGGGGGGGCGGGGAGCAGTTCTTC. Encoded protein: CASTPFRGGGEQFF.

The chain has TRBV11-2 and TRBJ1-1, with D unresolved. This CDR3 has 13 amino acids. V shed 0 bases and J shed 3 bases, with 5 bases lying between them. The germline CDR1 and CDR2 sequences are SGHAT and FQNNGV. In DNA form, the CDR3 reads TGTGCCAGCAGCTTAGATCAGTACACTGAAGCTTTCTTT. Its protein is CASSLDQYTEAFF.

The chain employs TRBV5-5 and TRBJ1-2; 7 nucleotides match TRBD1. This CDR3 comprises 16 residues. Germline V gene lookup returns CDR1 SGHKS and CDR2 YYEKEE (reference sequence). Trimming removed 4 bases from V and 8 bases from J; junction bases left unmatched: 17. The CDR3 region has the DNA TGTGCCAGCAGCCCCGCAGGACAGGTCACCTTGGGCGGCTACACCTTC. Its translation: CASSPAGQVTLGGYTF.

CDR3 protein: CASSSDRGGPRLSGNTIYF. CDR3 DNA sequence: TGTGCCAGCAGCTCCGACAGGGGTGGCCCCCGACTCTCTGGAAACACCATATATTTT. The J gene is TRBJ1-3, the V gene TRBV11-2, with TRBD1 matching 8 bases. Trimming cost V 4 bases and J 0 bases; bases outside gene matches: 14. Germline values: CDR1 SGHAT, CDR2 FQNNGV. This CDR3 is 19 amino acids long.

J is TRBJ1-5 and V is TRBV6-1; no clear D gene. The CDR3 totals 15 residues. V shed 1 base and J shed 5 bases, with 12 bases lying between them. Germline V CDR1 and CDR2: MNHNS, SASEGT. CDR3 in amino acids: CASSEGRPDYQPQHF. Written as DNA, the CDR3 is TGTGCCAGCAGTGAAGGACGGCCAGACTATCAGCCCCAGCATTTT.

DNA for the CDR3: TGTGCCACAAGACAGGGGGCTTCCTATAATTCACCCCTCCACTTT. Amino acid sequence: CATRQGASYNSPLHF. The chain employs TRBV6-5 and TRBJ1-6; 10 nucleotides match TRBD1. J gave up 1 base and V 10 bases, and 4 bases lay outside the gene matches. The CDR3 totals 15 residues. The germline gives CDR1 MNHEY, CDR2 SVGAGI.

This chain connects TRBV11-1 to TRBJ2-7, with 8 nucleotides matching TRBD1. Trimming took 5 bases from V and 6 from J; bases not matched to a gene: 9. There are 14 residues in the CDR3. Germline CDR1 and CDR2: SGHAT and FQDESV (reference sequence). CDR3 sequence: CASSTQTGAGEQYF. The CDR3, as DNA: TGTGCCAGCAGCACCCAGACAGGGGCAGGCGAGCAGTACTTC.

The rearrangement joins TRBV27 to TRBJ2-3; D possibly corresponds to TRBD2 (5 bases). This CDR3 is 17 amino acids long. With 1 base removed from V and 1 base from J, the gap between germline ends came to 15 bases. Germline V gene data show CDR1 as MNHEY and CDR2 as SMNVEV (reference sequence). CDR3 nucleotides: TGTGCCAGCAGTTTATTCTTGGGCACCGGGGGCACAGATACGCAGTATTTT. It codes for CASSLFLGTGGTDTQYF.

This rearrangement joins TRBV7-8 to TRBJ2-7; D may be TRBD2 (6 bases). Germline assignment: CDR1 SGHVS and CDR2 FQNEAQ. Trimming took 0 bases from V and 1 from J, leaving 10 bases between them. This CDR3 is built from 15 residues. As DNA, the CDR3 is TGTGCCAGCAGCTTAGCTTTACGGGGGTCCTACGAGCAGTACTTC. This gives the protein CASSLALRGSYEQYF.

The chain employs TRBV5-4 and TRBJ1-1, with D possibly TRBD1 on 5 matching bases. Germline CDR1 and CDR2: SGHNT and YYREEE (reference sequence). With 0 bases removed from V and 0 bases from J, the gap between germline ends came to 9 bases. This CDR3 region has 15 residues. In DNA, the CDR3 is TGTGCCAGCAGCTTGGGGGCAGGGTTGAACACTGAAGCTTTCTTT. Its protein product is CASSLGAGLNTEAFF.

The CDR3 region has the DNA TGTGCCAGCAGTTCCCAGGGGTCTCGCGCTTTCTTT. Its protein product is CASSSQGSRAFF. V usage is TRBV7-3 and J usage is TRBJ1-1; possibly TRBD1 for D (6 bases). This CDR3 region has 12 residues. From germline, CDR1 is SGHTA and CDR2 FQGTGA. The ends were cut back, 6 bases at V and 11 bases at J, with 16 bases in the middle.

V and J are TRBV10-3 and TRBJ2-1, with 11 bases aligning to TRBD2. The CDR3 is made up of 16 amino acids. Trimming removed 3 bases from V and 6 bases from J; junction bases left unmatched: 7. The germline V gene encodes CDR1 ENHRY and CDR2 SYGVKD. The CDR3 DNA sequence: TGTGCCATCAGTGAATTAGCGGGAGGGCCCTCCAATGAGCAGTTCTTC. Translated: CAISELAGGPSNEQFF.

The chain has TRBV6-5 and TRBJ2-2; D ambiguous. This CDR3 region has 15 residues. V was cut by 6 bases and J by 5 bases, with 16 bases left in between. Germline V CDR1 and CDR2: MNHEY, SVGAGI. CDR3 in amino acids: CASRPPGDPTGELFF. CDR3 nucleotide sequence: TGTGCCAGCAGGCCCCCGGGCGATCCTACCGGGGAGCTGTTTTTT.

CDR3 amino acids: CASSLGTSGRSLGETQYF. The CDR3 DNA reads TGTGCCAGCAGCTTGGGGACTAGCGGGAGGTCTCTAGGGGAGACCCAGTACTTC. The chain joins TRBV7-3 to TRBJ2-5, with 15 bases aligning to TRBD2. Germline CDR1 and CDR2: SGHTA and FQGTGA. Germline trimming cut 3 bases from V and 5 bases from J; bases unmatched to any gene: 10. The CDR3 consists of 18 residues.

The chain couples TRBV7-9 to TRBJ1-1; D not certain. V lost 1 base and J lost 0, with 3 bases in between. Germline V lookup: CDR1 SEHNR, CDR2 FQNEAQ (reference sequence). The CDR3 covers 13 residues. CDR3 DNA: TGTGCCAGCAGCTTAGAACTGAACACTGAAGCTTTCTTT. This sequence encodes CASSLELNTEAFF.

The chain uses TRBV5-1 and TRBJ2-7, with D perhaps matching TRBD2 (6 bases). CDR1 and CDR2 from the germline V gene are SGHRS and YFSETQ. The CDR3 is 15 amino acids. V lost 0 bases and J 0 bases, leaving 10 bases between the germline ends. The CDR3, as DNA: TGCGCCAGCAGCTTGGTAGCGGCCGGCTCCTACGAGCAGTACTTC. Protein sequence: CASSLVAAGSYEQYF.